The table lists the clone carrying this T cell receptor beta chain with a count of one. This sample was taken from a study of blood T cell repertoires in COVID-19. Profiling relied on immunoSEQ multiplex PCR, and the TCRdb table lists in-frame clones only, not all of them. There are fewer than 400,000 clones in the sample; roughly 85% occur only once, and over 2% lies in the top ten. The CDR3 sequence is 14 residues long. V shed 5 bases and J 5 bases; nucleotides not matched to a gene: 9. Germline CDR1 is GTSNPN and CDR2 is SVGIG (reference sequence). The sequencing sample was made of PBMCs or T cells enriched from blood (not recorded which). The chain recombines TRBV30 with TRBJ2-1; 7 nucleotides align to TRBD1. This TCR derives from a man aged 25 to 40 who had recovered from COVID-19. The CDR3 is CAWDQGDTDNEQFF. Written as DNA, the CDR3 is TGTGCCTGGGATCAGGGGGATACCGACAATGAGCAGTTCTTC.